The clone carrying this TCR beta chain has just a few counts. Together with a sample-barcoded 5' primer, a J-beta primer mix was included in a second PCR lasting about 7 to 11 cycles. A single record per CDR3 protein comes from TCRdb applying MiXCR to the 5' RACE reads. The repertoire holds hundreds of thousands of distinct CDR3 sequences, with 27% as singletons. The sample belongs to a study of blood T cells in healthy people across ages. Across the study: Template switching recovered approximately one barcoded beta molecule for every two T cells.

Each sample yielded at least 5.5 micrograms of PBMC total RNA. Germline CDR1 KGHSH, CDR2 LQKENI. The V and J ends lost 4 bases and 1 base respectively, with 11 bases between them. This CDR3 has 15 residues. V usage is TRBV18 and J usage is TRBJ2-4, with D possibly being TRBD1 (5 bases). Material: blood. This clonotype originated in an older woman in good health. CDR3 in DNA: TGTGCCAGCTCACACCTGACAGTTGCCAAAAACATTCAGTACTTC. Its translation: CASSHLTVAKNIQYF.